The 8 T cell receptor beta chains in this list originate from one sample, sequenced in a study of Graves' ophthalmopathy and Graves' hyperthyroidism. Amplified TCR beta CDR3 regions were obtained using RNA transcripts as template. Second-round multiplex PCR followed a first-round RT-PCR using HTBI primers. TCRdb re-called the multiplex PCR reads with MiXCR, one entry per CDR3 protein. The sample consists of about 390,000 distinct CDR3 sequences, roughly 15% of them appearing once. Sequences were obtained from peripheral blood. These receptors all stem from a woman between 18 and 29 years old with stable Graves' hyperthyroidism.

There are many counts of this clonotype. This chain uses TRBV15 with TRBJ2-5, with TRBD2 as a possible D gene (5 bases). V was shortened by 4 bases and J by 2 bases, with 14 bases between the two germline ends. Germline CDR1 is LNHNV and CDR2 is YYDKDF (reference sequence). This CDR3 is built from 15 residues. The CDR3, as DNA: TGTGCCACCAGCATCACAGAGAGGGTTCAAGAGACCCAGTACTTC. Protein sequence: CATSITERVQETQYF.

This clonotype was observed many times. The CDR3 loop reads CASSSGQQETQYF. The CDR3 region has the DNA TGTGCCAGTAGTTCTGGACAGCAAGAGACCCAGTACTTC. The chain joins TRBV19 to TRBJ2-5; tentative D call: TRBD1 (6 bases). The CDR3 extends over 13 amino acids. V lost 5 bases and J 2 bases, leaving 9 bases between the germline ends. Germline V gene sequence: CDR1 LNHDA, CDR2 SQIVND (reference sequence).

This clonotype came up a few times. It may be a read error: a sequence one base away is much more abundant. The chain uses TRBV9 and TRBJ1-2; D might be TRBD1 (5 bases). The germline CDR1 and CDR2 sequences are SGDLS and YYNGEE. V was pared by 3 bases and J by 8 bases, with 17 bases between. The CDR3 covers 14 residues. The CDR3, as DNA: TGTGCCAGCAGCGCAGGGACCTCCCAGTGCGGCTACACCTTC. Translation: CASSAGTSQCGYTF. The full variable domain, rest sourced from reference TRBV9 and TRBJ1-2, is DSGVTQTPKHLITATGQRVTLRCSPRSGDLSVYWYQQSLDQGLQFLIQYYNGEERAKGNILERFSAQQFPDLHSELNLSSLELGDSALYFCASSAGTSQCGYTFGSGTRLTVV.

This clonotype was detected only a few times. A much larger clone is a single base away; this may be a read error. V usage is TRBV7-9 and J usage is TRBJ1-1; D unresolved. CDR3 length equals 12 residues. The V gene's germline CDR1 is SEHNR and CDR2 FQNEAQ (reference sequence). The CDR3 nucleotides are TGTGCCAGCAGCCTTGATGTCACTGAAGCTTGCTTT. Amino acid sequence: CASSLDVTEACF.

Ten or more counts support this clonotype. The V gene is TRBV29-1, the J gene TRBJ2-7, with TRBD2 matching 7 bases. The CDR3 is 13 amino acids. Per germline, CDR1 SQVTM and CDR2 ANQGSEA. The V gene end was trimmed by 4 bases and the J gene end by 0 bases; junction bases not matched to a gene: 3. This CDR3 is CSVAAGSSYEQYF. In nucleotides, the CDR3 is TGCAGCGTTGCAGCGGGGAGCTCCTACGAGCAGTACTTC.

As to this clonotype: Being one base from a much bigger clone, this may be a read error. Since the CDR3 does not end with the conserved phenylalanine or tryptophan, this likely comes from a read error. The chain joins TRBV11-2 to TRBJ1-1; maybe TRBD1 (5 bases). Germline CDR1 SGHAT, CDR2 FQNNGV. Deletions cut 2 bases from V and 3 bases from J, with 10 bases between. The CDR3 loop spans 14 amino acids. The CDR3 DNA is TGTGCCAGCAGCTTATCCACAGGACACACTGAAGCTTTCTTA. It is translated as CASSLSTGHTEAFL.

This clonotype was observed many times. The J gene is TRBJ2-7, the V gene TRBV12-5, with D perhaps TRBD1 or TRBD2 (7 bases each). Trimming left V 3 bases short and J 0 bases short, with 15 bases between. Germline lookup yields CDR1 LGHNT and CDR2 FRNRAP. This CDR3 region has 16 residues. CDR3 in DNA: TGTGCTAGTGGTTTAGCGGGACAGCTAAGCTCCTACGAGCAGTACTTC. It translates to CASGLAGQLSSYEQYF.

This chain connects TRBV12-5 to TRBJ2-5; TRBD2 matches at 11 bases. CDR1 and CDR2 from the germline V gene are LGHNT and FRNRAP. This CDR3 comprises 14 residues. With V trimmed by 5 bases and J by 7 bases, 6 bases remained unmatched. CDR3 nucleotides: TGTGCTAGTGGTCCCTCCGGGACTAGCGGGACCCAGTACTTC. Amino acid sequence: CASGPSGTSGTQYF.